These T cell receptor beta chains were read from a single sample in a study of CD8+ T cells in alopecia areata. TCRdb keeps only in-frame clones here, not all; method: immunoSEQ multiplex PCR. The sample contains approximately 150,000 clones, more than 75% of which appear only once. Sample: CD8+ T cells sorted from blood, taken at week 0. These receptors were obtained from a human donor with alopecia areata. CDR3s include the opening cysteine and the closing phenylalanine or tryptophan. Fields, in order: clone size, J gene, D gene, V gene, CDR3 protein, CDR3 DNA. The D gene is left open where the match is weak. Where a row states a size, it is once, few, many or the class of an expanded clone; other rows omit it.

size: -; J: TRBJ2-1; D: -; V: TRBV7-9; CDR3: CASSLTTRDEQFF; DNA: TGTGCCAGCAGCTTAACAACTAGGGATGAGCAGTTCTTC
size: few; J: TRBJ2-2; D: -; V: TRBV7-2; CDR3: CASSLDRERLTGELFF; DNA: TGTGCCAGCAGCTTAGACAGGGAGAGGCTCACCGGGGAGCTGTTTTTT
size: -; J: TRBJ2-7; D: TRBD2; V: TRBV27; CDR3: CASSTGTRRYEQYF; DNA: TGTGCCAGCAGTACCGGGACTAGACGCTACGAGCAGTACTTC
size: -; J: TRBJ2-7; D: TRBD2; V: TRBV29-1; CDR3: CSVESLLRGARYEQYF; DNA: TGCAGCGTTGAAAGTTTGTTGCGGGGGGCCAGGTACGAGCAGTACTTC
size: -; J: TRBJ1-6; D: TRBD1; V: TRBV7-9; CDR3: CASSDRGGYNSPLHF; DNA: TGTGCCAGCAGCGACAGGGGGGGCTATAATTCACCCCTCCACTTT
size: -; J: TRBJ1-5; D: -; V: TRBV27; CDR3: CASSLRSRGNQPQHF; DNA: TGTGCCAGCAGTTTAAGGTCTAGGGGCAATCAGCCCCAGCATTTT
size: -; J: TRBJ1-2; D: -; V: TRBV27; CDR3: CASSLGGTGPLANYGYTF; DNA: TGTGCCAGCAGCCTCGGAGGGACCGGGCCCTTAGCTAACTATGGCTACACCTTC
size: few; J: TRBJ2-1; D: TRBD2; V: TRBV2; CDR3: CASSGLLAGEYNEQFF; DNA: TGTGCCAGCAGTGGCCTTCTAGCGGGAGAGTACAATGAGCAGTTCTTC
size: -; J: TRBJ2-3; D: TRBD2; V: TRBV5-1; CDR3: CASSLEAGGITDTQYF; DNA: TGCGCCAGCAGCTTGGAAGCGGGAGGAATCACAGATACGCAGTATTTT
size: -; J: TRBJ2-1; D: -; V: TRBV5-4; CDR3: CASSLGSEQFF; DNA: TGTGCCAGCAGCTTGGGATCTGAGCAGTTCTTC
size: once; J: TRBJ2-3; D: -; V: TRBV30; CDR3: CAWSPDTDTQYF; DNA: TGTGCCTGGAGTCCGGACACAGATACGCAGTATTTT
size: -; J: TRBJ2-2; D: -; V: TRBV29-1; CDR3: CSVEEPNYTGELFF; DNA: TGCAGCGTTGAAGAACCCAACTACACCGGGGAGCTGTTTTTT
size: -; J: TRBJ2-7; D: TRBD2; V: TRBV7-9; CDR3: CASSLGGTSGTYEQYF; DNA: TGTGCCAGCAGCTTGGGGGGGACTAGCGGGACCTACGAGCAGTACTTC
size: -; J: TRBJ1-1; D: -; V: TRBV15; CDR3: CATSQGLMDTEAFF; DNA: TGTGCCACCAGTCAGGGGTTGATGGACACTGAAGCTTTCTTT